A selection of T cell receptor beta chains follows, all from one sample in a study of shared clonotypes between healthy human individuals. TCRdb's table, derived via immunoSEQ multiplex PCR, lists solely in-frame clones and lacks some. The sample consists of 110,000 or so clones, around two thirds of them appearing once. Material for sequencing was memory CD8+ T cells sorted from blood. These receptors were collected from a woman in her 30s in good health. The CDR3 runs from the conserved cysteine through the conserved F or W. The D gene is left open where the match is weak. Some rows have no size entry. The others give once, few or many, or a class for an expanded clone.

j_call | v_call | clone_size | d_call | cdr3_nt | cdr3_aa
TRBJ1-3 | TRBV4-1 | NA | TRBD1 | TGCGCCAGCACAGTGGACAGGGGGAGAAGCACTGGAAACACCATATATTTT | CASTVDRGRSTGNTIYF
TRBJ1-1 | TRBV27 | NA | NA | TGTGCCAGCAGTTCCGTCAGGTCACCAACTGAAGCTTTCTTT | CASSSVRSPTEAFF
TRBJ2-3 | TRBV19 | NA | NA | TGTGCCAGTAGTCCCCGGACCGTAACTAGCACAGATACGCAGTATTTT | CASSPRTVTSTDTQYF
TRBJ2-4 | TRBV9 | NA | NA | TGTGCCAGCAGCGCACAGCTAGCCAAAAACATTCAGTACTTC | CASSAQLAKNIQYF
TRBJ2-7 | TRBV10-3 | NA | TRBD2 | TGTGCCATCAGTTTTTCTAGCGGGGCCAACGAGCAGTACTTC | CAISFSSGANEQYF
TRBJ2-7 | TRBV5-4 | NA | NA | TGTGCCAGCAGCTTGTCCGGACCCGACGAGCAGTACTTC | CASSLSGPDEQYF
TRBJ2-2 | TRBV6-7 | NA | TRBD2 | TGTGCCAGCAGTTACTATATAGGGACTAGGGGTGTCTCGGACACCGGGGAGCTGTTTTTT | CASSYYIGTRGVSDTGELFF
TRBJ2-5 | TRBV27 | NA | TRBD2 | TGTGCCAGCAGTTTAGTGGCGGGAGAGGTCGGGGAGACCCAGTACTTC | CASSLVAGEVGETQYF
TRBJ2-2 | TRBV6-5 | NA | NA | TGTGCCAGCAGCCACGAGTCTCGATCGGGGGAGCTGTTTTTT | CASSHESRSGELFF
TRBJ2-7 | TRBV28 | NA | NA | TGTGCCAGCAGTTTGGTGGGGCTCGGCGAGCAGTACTTC | CASSLVGLGEQYF
TRBJ1-1 | TRBV5-1 | NA | TRBD1 | TGCGCCAGCTCTGAGGGGGCGGGTTGGACTGAAGCTTTCTTT | CASSEGAGWTEAFF
TRBJ2-1 | TRBV27 | few | TRBD2 | TGTGCCAGCAGTTTTTCAGTGACTAGCGAGCAGTTCTTC | CASSFSVTSEQFF
TRBJ2-7 | TRBV14 | NA | NA | TGTGCCAGCAGCCAAGAATTCAAAACTTACCCCCCCTACTACGAGCAGTACTTC | CASSQEFKTYPPYYEQYF
TRBJ2-2 | TRBV28 | NA | NA | TGTGCCAGCAGTTACAGGGATGACACCGGGGAGCTGTTTTTT | CASSYRDDTGELFF
TRBJ1-1 | TRBV4-1 | NA | NA | TGCGCCAGCAGCCATCAGGGAGGGGGCACTGAAGCTTTCTTT | CASSHQGGGTEAFF
TRBJ2-7 | TRBV19 | many | NA | TGTGCCAGTAGTATAGGGTCGGGACATTACTCCTACGAGCAGTACTTC | CASSIGSGHYSYEQYF
TRBJ2-3 | TRBV19 | NA | TRBD2 | TGTGCCAGTAAGAGCGGGAGCGTAACAGATACGCAGTATTTT | CASKSGSVTDTQYF
TRBJ2-7 | TRBV23-1 | NA | NA | TGCGCCAGCAGTCCAAACAGGACCGGGCACTACGAGCAGTACTTC | CASSPNRTGHYEQYF
TRBJ1-4 | TRBV27 | NA | NA | TGTGCCAGCAGTTTATCTAAGGGACGAGGTGAAAAACTGTTTTTT | CASSLSKGRGEKLFF
TRBJ1-4 | TRBV28 | NA | NA | TGTGCCAGCAGTATTCCGGGGAAAAATAGGCTGTTTTTT | CASSIPGKNRLFF
TRBJ2-1 | TRBV27 | NA | NA | TGTGCCAGCAGTTTCGGCTACAATGAGCAGTTCTTC | CASSFGYNEQFF